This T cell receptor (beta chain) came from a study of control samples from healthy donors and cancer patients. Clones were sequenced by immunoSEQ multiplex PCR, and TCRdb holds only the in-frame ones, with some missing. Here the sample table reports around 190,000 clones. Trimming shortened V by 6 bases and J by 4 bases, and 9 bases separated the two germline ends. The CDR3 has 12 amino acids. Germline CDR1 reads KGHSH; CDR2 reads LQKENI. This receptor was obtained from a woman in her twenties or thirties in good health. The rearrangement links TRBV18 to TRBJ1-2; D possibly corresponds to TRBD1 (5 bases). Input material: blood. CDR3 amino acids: CASSGDGYGYTF. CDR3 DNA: TGTGCCAGCTCTGGGGACGGCTATGGCTACACCTTC.